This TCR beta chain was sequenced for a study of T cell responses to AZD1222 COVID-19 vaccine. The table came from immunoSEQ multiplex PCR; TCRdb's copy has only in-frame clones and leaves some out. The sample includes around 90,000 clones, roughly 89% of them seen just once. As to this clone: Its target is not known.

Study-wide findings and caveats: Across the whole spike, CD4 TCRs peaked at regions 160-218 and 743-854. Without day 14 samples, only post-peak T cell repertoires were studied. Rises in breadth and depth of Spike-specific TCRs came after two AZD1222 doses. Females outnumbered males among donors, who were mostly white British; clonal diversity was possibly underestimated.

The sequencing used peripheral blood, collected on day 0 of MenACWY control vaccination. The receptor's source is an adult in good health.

CDR3 in DNA: TGTGCCAGCAGACTCGGCTACGAGCAGTACTTC. Its translation is CASRLGYEQYF. This sequence joins TRBV7-2 and TRBJ2-7; no definite D call. This CDR3 comprises 11 residues. Germline V gives CDR1 SGHTA, CDR2 FQGNSA. The V gene lost 6 bases and the J gene lost 3 bases, with 6 bases spanning the gap.